This TCR beta chain was profiled in a study of blood T cells in healthy people across ages. The second PCR ran about 6 to 11 cycles with a sample-barcoded 5' primer and J-beta primers. The template-switch adaptor, which had 12 random nucleotides, put a tag on each cDNA molecule. TCRdb recomputed calls from the 5' RACE reads with MiXCR, one row per CDR3 protein. The top ten hold 3.5% to 4% of the sample, which has about 630,000 distinct CDR3 sequences, roughly 20% seen once. Germline V lookup: CDR1 DFQATT, CDR2 SNEGSKA (reference sequence). Trimming removed 0 bases from V and 5 bases from J; junction bases left unmatched: 7. CDR3 length: 14 residues.

This receptor was taken from a man between 65 and 85 years old in good health. J is TRBJ2-7 and V is TRBV20-1, with 7 bases identical to TRBD1. The specimen sequenced was blood. The CDR3 is CSARDSTGLNEQYF. The CDR3 region has the DNA TGCAGTGCTAGAGATTCGACAGGGCTAAACGAGCAGTACTTC.